These 14 T cell receptor beta chains were sequenced from one sample in a study of T cells in Graves' hyperthyroidism and ophthalmopathy. Amplified TCR beta CDR3 regions derived from RNA transcripts. The HTBI primer set was used in a first-round RT-PCR of the TCR CDR3. From the multiplex PCR reads, TCRdb called clonotypes with MiXCR, one entry per CDR3 protein. The sample lists 600,000 to 650,000 distinct CDR3 sequences; around 16% were seen once. Sequences were obtained from blood. The receptors stem from a woman younger than 45 with Graves' hyperthyroidism.

Only a few counts were recorded for this clonotype. This chain uses TRBV19 with TRBJ2-1, with D perhaps matching TRBD1 or TRBD2 (5 bases each). The germline V gene has CDR1 LNHDA and CDR2 SQIVND (reference sequence). V was clipped by 1 base and J by 1 base, with 14 bases between them. This CDR3 is built from 17 residues. CDR3 loop: CASSIGGQGTSYNEQFF. Written as DNA, the CDR3 is TGTGCCAGTAGTATAGGAGGGCAGGGAACGTCCTACAATGAGCAGTTCTTC.

This clonotype came up once. Relative to the germline gene, one junction end is altered; a read error may explain this. The chain joins TRBV6-1 to TRBJ2-7; D is undetermined. This CDR3 contains 13 residues. Germline V lookup: CDR1 MNHNS, CDR2 SASEGT. CDR3 bases: TGTGCCAGCAGTGAGGTTGGTGCCTACGAGCAGCACTTC. Protein product: CASSEVGAYEQHF.

This clonotype was recorded a few times. CDR3 in amino acids: CASTPGSMNTEAFF. CDR3 DNA: TGTGCCAGCACACCCGGATCCATGAACACTGAAGCTTTCTTT. The J gene is TRBJ1-1, the V gene TRBV9; D ambiguous. Deletions cut 6 bases from V and 0 bases from J, with 12 bases between. This CDR3 region has 14 residues. Germline lookup yields CDR1 SGDLS and CDR2 YYNGEE.

This clonotype has at least ten counts. This chain joins TRBV3-1 and TRBJ2-7; D call uncertain. In germline, CDR1 is LGHDT, CDR2 YNNKEL (reference sequence). The CDR3 is made up of 14 amino acids. V was pared by 4 bases and J by 1 base, with 11 bases between. Here the CDR3 DNA reads TGTGCCAGCAGCCTCCGGCACGGATCCTACGAGCAGTACTTC. Translating it yields CASSLRHGSYEQYF.

Turning to this clonotype: A much larger clone differs from this one at a single base, so this may be a read error. The J gene is TRBJ2-3, the V gene TRBV5-1; D call uncertain. Germline lookup yields CDR1 SGHRS and CDR2 YFSETQ. This CDR3 has 13 amino acids. The CDR3 region has the DNA TGCGCCAGCAGCCTCCACCTCACAGATGCGCAGTATTTT. Its protein product is CASSLHLTDAQYF.

This clonotype occurred a few times. The chain couples TRBV6-1 to TRBJ1-4, with TRBD1 matching 7 bases. This CDR3 has 18 amino acids. V lost 2 bases, J lost 0 bases, and 9 bases stayed unmatched. The germline CDR1 and CDR2 sequences are MNHNS and SASEGT. The CDR3 DNA sequence: TGTGCCAGCAGTGAAATTAGGGACAGAGTTGCAACTAATGAAAAACTGTTTTTT. Encoded protein: CASSEIRDRVATNEKLFF.

This chain uses TRBV7-2 with TRBJ1-2; D unclear. CDR1 SGHTA and CDR2 FQGNSA come from the germline V gene. Trimming cost V 1 base and J 0 bases, with 9 bases left between them. This CDR3 has 15 amino acids. CDR3 residues: CASSLGNIPNYGYTF. CDR3 in DNA: TGTGCCAGCAGCTTAGGGAACATCCCTAACTATGGCTACACCTTC.

This clonotype was detected only a few times. The V gene is TRBV7-2, the J gene TRBJ1-3; no definite D call. Germline V gene sequence: CDR1 SGHTA, CDR2 FQGNSA. The CDR3 covers 11 residues. With 7 bases removed from V and 10 bases from J, the gap between germline ends came to 11 bases. CDR3 sequence reads: CASKSMRTIYF. In DNA form, the CDR3 reads TGTGCCAGCAAGAGTATGCGGACCATATATTTT.

This clonotype occurred many times. The chain combines TRBV2 with TRBJ2-7; D unresolved. V lost 3 bases and J 3 bases, leaving 6 bases between the germline ends. The CDR3 is made up of 12 amino acids. Germline-derived CDR1 and CDR2 are SNHLY and FYNNEI. The CDR3 is CASSEYDYEQYF. The DNA of the CDR3 is TGTGCCAGCAGTGAGTACGACTACGAGCAGTACTTC.

V usage is TRBV28 and J usage is TRBJ1-5; D may be TRBD1 (6 bases). Germline-derived CDR1 and CDR2 are MDHEN and SYDVKM. The CDR3 loop spans 16 amino acids. The V end lost 6 bases, the J end lost 0 bases, and 15 bases lay between the germline ends. The CDR3 DNA sequence: TGTGCCAGCAGGCCGACGACAGGCTATAGCAATCAGCCCCAGCATTTT. Encoded protein: CASRPTTGYSNQPQHF.

The V call is TRBV5-1, the J call TRBJ1-4; 7 positions agree with TRBD1. The length of the CDR3 is 14 residues. Unmatched junction bases numbered 8, after V lost 4 bases and J lost 8 bases. CDR1 is SGHRS and CDR2 is YFSETQ in the germline V gene. CDR3 nucleotides: TGCGCCAGCAGCACAACAGGGGAATGGGAAAAACTGTTTTTT. Amino acids: CASSTTGEWEKLFF.

This clonotype was seen repeatedly, ten times or more. The chain has TRBV7-3 and TRBJ2-7; weak D call: TRBD1 (6 bases). The CDR3 length is 14 residues. The V gene lost 1 base and the J gene lost 3 bases, with 10 bases spanning the gap. Per the germline V gene, CDR1 is SGHTA and CDR2 is FQGTGA. The CDR3 DNA follows: TGTGCCAGCAGCTTAAAACAGGGCGACTACGAGCAGTACTTC. It translates to CASSLKQGDYEQYF.

This rearrangement joins TRBV15 to TRBJ2-1; 7 bases are shared with TRBD2. CDR1 and CDR2 from the germline V gene are LNHNV and YYDKDF (reference sequence). The length of the CDR3 is 19 residues. Trimming removed 5 bases from V and 8 bases from J; junction bases left unmatched: 24. This chain's CDR3 is CATSGRRPSAGDEVDEQFF. In DNA form, the CDR3 reads TGTGCCACCAGCGGGAGGAGACCCTCGGCGGGAGACGAGGTGGATGAGCAGTTCTTC.

There are many counts of this clonotype. The V and J genes are TRBV11-3 and TRBJ2-3; D possibly uses TRBD1 or TRBD2 (5 bases each). Deletions cut 5 bases from V and 4 bases from J, with 10 bases between. Germline lookup yields CDR1 SGHNT and CDR2 YENEEA. The CDR3 runs 13 residues. CDR3 nucleotide sequence: TGTGCCAGCAGCCTTGGGACCGCAGATACGCAGTATTTT. Residues: CASSLGTADTQYF.